The 26 T cell receptor beta chains below come from one sample, sequenced in a study of regulatory T cells in long-lasting Graves disease. Building the TCR beta libraries relied on iRepertoire HTBI primers, and CDR3 regions underwent Arm-PCR. Each CDR3 protein gets one entry after TCRdb re-called the multiplex PCR reads with MiXCR. The data contain 400,000 to 500,000 distinct CDR3 sequences, 16% of them singletons. Time point specified: newly diagnosed GD, antithyroid drugs for less than 3 months. PBMCs provided the RNA from which the TCR library was made. These data are also associated with another study on T cells in Graves' hyperthyroidism and ophthalmopathy.

The source was peripheral blood mononuclear cells (PBMCs), collected at new diagnosis, from a patient treated with antithyroid drugs. The receptors come from a woman younger than 35 with Graves disease.

V usage is TRBV5-4 and J usage is TRBJ2-1; 7 nucleotides match TRBD1. The CDR3 loop spans 13 amino acids. Germline trimming cut 4 bases from V and 9 bases from J; bases unmatched to any gene: 7. Looked up from germline, CDR1 is SGHNT and CDR2 is YYREEE (reference sequence). This CDR3 reads CASSRTGPREQFF. In DNA form, the CDR3 reads TGTGCCAGCAGCCGGACAGGTCCTCGTGAGCAGTTCTTC. The entire variable domain, with the rest obtained from reference TRBV5-4 and TRBJ2-1, is as follows: ETGVTQSPTHLIKTRGQQVTLRCSSQSGHNTVSWYQQALGQGPQFIFQYYREEENGRGNFPPRFSGLQFPNYSSELNVNALELDDSALYLCASSRTGPREQFFGPGTRLTVL.

V gene TRBV28 combines with J gene TRBJ2-6; 8 positions agree with TRBD1. The junction had 11 bases not matched to a gene; V was cut back by 5 bases and J by 2 bases. The CDR3 runs to 18 residues. The germline V gene has CDR1 MDHEN and CDR2 SYDVKM. The CDR3 coding sequence is TGTGCCAGCAGTGCAACCCAGGGGGCGCTAACTGGGGCCAACGTCCTGACTTTC. Translating gives CASSATQGALTGANVLTF.

The sample holds many counts of this clonotype. The V call is TRBV20-1, the J call TRBJ1-2; D remains unclear. V was shortened by 6 bases and J by 6 bases, with 14 bases between the two germline ends. The germline V gene encodes CDR1 DFQATT and CDR2 SNEGSKA (reference sequence). The CDR3 has 12 amino acids. The CDR3 DNA follows: TGCAGTGCGGAGCTTACAGTCGATGGCTACACCTTC. This codes for CSAELTVDGYTF.

This clonotype came up a few times. The chain has TRBV19 and TRBJ2-7, with 14 bases lining up with TRBD2. Unmatched junction bases numbered 9, after V lost 5 bases and J lost 0 bases. Germline assignment: CDR1 LNHDA and CDR2 SQIVND (reference sequence). The CDR3 contains 18 residues. This chain's CDR3 is CASSRGLAGGLSSYEQYF. The DNA for the CDR3 is TGTGCCAGTAGTCGTGGACTAGCGGGAGGTCTAAGCTCCTACGAGCAGTACTTC.

This clonotype was seen only a few times. The gene calls are TRBV7-6 and TRBJ1-1; the match to TRBD1 covers 12 bases. Germline V gene data show CDR1 as SGHVS and CDR2 as FNYEAQ. V was pared by 1 base and J by 7 bases, with 13 bases of the junction left unmatched. The CDR3 covers 18 residues. The DNA for the CDR3 is TGTGCCAGCAGCTTAGTTGCCGGGACAGGGGGCATTTTAGGTGAAGCTTTCTTT. This encodes CASSLVAGTGGILGEAFF.

This clonotype came up a few times. The chain combines TRBV27 with TRBJ1-2, with TRBD1 identical over 8 bases. Trimming took 6 bases from V and 8 from J; bases not matched to a gene: 11. Germline CDR1 reads MNHEY; CDR2 reads SMNVEV (reference sequence). The CDR3 sequence is 14 residues long. Here the CDR3 reads CASRRTGLDRGYTF. The CDR3 DNA reads TGTGCCAGCAGAAGGACAGGGCTGGATAGGGGCTACACCTTC.

This clonotype was observed at least ten times. Germline is not matched at one junction end, which may reflect a read error. The chain joins TRBV20-1 to TRBJ2-1; no reliable D call. The CDR3 contains 17 residues. Germline V gene lookup returns CDR1 DFQATT and CDR2 SNEGSKA (reference sequence). The CDR3 DNA is TGCAGTGCGAGAGACCTCCCGCGGTTAAGCTCCTACAATGAGCAGTTCTTC. Its protein is CSARDLPRLSSYNEQFF.

The chain has TRBV7-2 and TRBJ1-5, with D possibly being TRBD1 (5 bases). The CDR3 spans 17 residues. CDR1 SGHTA and CDR2 FQGNSA come from the germline V gene. Trimming took 5 bases from V and 5 from J, leaving 22 bases between them. As DNA, the CDR3 is TGTGCCAGCAGCGCCCATCGGGACCTAGGGATGGATCAGCCCCAGCATTTT. Protein product: CASSAHRDLGMDQPQHF.

The rearrangement links TRBV27 to TRBJ1-2; TRBD1 matches at 7 bases. The CDR3 sequence is 16 residues long. With V trimmed by 6 bases and J by 1 base, 11 bases remained unmatched. The germline CDR1 and CDR2 sequences are MNHEY and SMNVEV (reference sequence). DNA of the CDR3: TGTGCCAGCAGAGGACAGGAGAAAGGATATAACTATGGCTACACCTTC. It encodes CASRGQEKGYNYGYTF.

At least ten counts were recorded for this clonotype. The genes are TRBV11-2 and TRBJ2-7; 10 nucleotides match TRBD2. The CDR3 is made up of 15 amino acids. Germline CDR1 and CDR2: SGHAT and FQNNGV. The junction had 11 bases not matched to a gene; V was cut back by 5 bases and J by 7 bases. CDR3 in DNA: TGTGCCAGCAGCCTTGACAGCGGGAGGGCCCGAGAGCAGTACTTC. It translates to CASSLDSGRAREQYF.

This clonotype was seen ten or more times. The chain is built from TRBV7-2 and TRBJ2-1, with D hard to call. This CDR3 has 13 residues. Germline loops: CDR1 SGHTA, CDR2 FQGNSA. V dropped 2 bases and J dropped 6 bases, with 8 bases sitting between them. CDR3 loop: CASSLPNANEQFF. DNA of the CDR3: TGTGCCAGCAGCTTACCCAACGCCAATGAGCAGTTCTTC.

The V gene is TRBV7-8, the J gene TRBJ2-7; 8 bases are a match to TRBD2. Trimming removed 0 bases from V and 6 bases from J; junction bases left unmatched: 4. Germline loops: CDR1 SGHVS, CDR2 FQNEAQ. This CDR3 region has 14 residues. The chain's CDR3 is CASSLAGRALEQYF. CDR3 nucleotides: TGTGCCAGCAGCTTAGCCGGGAGGGCCCTCGAGCAGTACTTC.

This clonotype has more than one count but fewer than ten. This chain uses TRBV7-2 with TRBJ2-1; TRBD1 matches at 7 bases. CDR3 length: 13 amino acids. V lost 5 bases and J lost 6; bases outside the gene matches: 4. Germline CDR1 and CDR2: SGHTA and FQGNSA. The CDR3 bases are TGTGCCAGCAGCGTGACAGGGCCCAATGAGCAGTTCTTC. Translating it yields CASSVTGPNEQFF.

In its sample, this clonotype was seen a few times. A much bigger clone sits one base away, suggesting this may be a read error. Because the CDR3 is missing its conserved closing phenylalanine or tryptophan, this is likely a read error. This chain connects TRBV28 to TRBJ2-1, with D uncertain. CDR3 length: 13 amino acids. Between the trimmed V and J ends, which lost 2 bases and 8 bases, there was a span of 10 bases. From germline, CDR1 is MDHEN and CDR2 SYDVKM. CDR3 DNA: TGTGCCAGCAGTTTACCCTTACCAGATGAGCAGTTCCTC. This encodes CASSLPLPDEQFL.

In its sample, this clonotype was seen many times. The V and J genes are TRBV12-3 or TRBV12-4 and TRBJ2-3, with 7 bases fitting TRBD2. The CDR3 spans 15 residues. The J segment lost 3 bases and the V segment lost 1 base, leaving 4 bases of the junction unmatched. The CDR3 loop is CASSLGAGVTDTQYF. For the CDR3, the DNA is TGTGCCAGCAGTTTAGGTGCGGGAGTAACAGATACGCAGTATTTT.

This clonotype came up many times. The genes are TRBV20-1 and TRBJ2-7; D might be TRBD1 (7 bases). Trimming removed 0 bases at V and 4 bases at J, with 19 bases between. CDR1 and CDR2 from the germline V gene are DFQATT and SNEGSKA (reference sequence). The CDR3 covers 16 residues. Here the CDR3 reads CSARDGGTAVRYEQYF. CDR3 bases: TGCAGTGCTAGAGATGGGGGGACAGCCGTTCGGTACGAGCAGTACTTC.

This clonotype was seen many times. The chain couples TRBV6-1 to TRBJ2-3; 13 bases are shared with TRBD2. After removal of 2 bases from V and 6 bases from J, the junction contained 11 bases not matched to a gene. The CDR3 runs 18 residues. In germline, CDR1 is MNHNS, CDR2 SASEGT. The CDR3 protein is CASSEPLAGGPPSDTQYF. DNA for the CDR3: TGTGCCAGCAGTGAACCACTAGCGGGAGGGCCTCCCTCGGATACGCAGTATTTT.

The chain uses TRBV15 and TRBJ2-2; D unresolved. This CDR3 contains 13 residues. V shed 0 bases and J shed 7 bases, with 6 bases lying between them. Germline-derived CDR1 and CDR2 are LNHNV and YYDKDF (reference sequence). CDR3 in DNA: TGTGCCACCAGCAGAGAGTTGGTCGGGGAGCTGTTTTTT. Protein product: CATSRELVGELFF.

This clonotype has a count of ten or more. This sequence joins TRBV6-1 and TRBJ2-7; 7 positions match TRBD1. Germline lookup yields CDR1 MNHNS and CDR2 SASEGT. Trimming at V came to 0 bases and at J to 7 bases, leaving 9 bases not matched to a gene. CDR3 length: 15 amino acids. The CDR3 region has the DNA TGTGCCAGCAGTGAAGCATGGACAGGCCCCTTTGAGCAGTACTTC. It specifies CASSEAWTGPFEQYF.

The chain joins TRBV6-9 to TRBJ2-7; D could derive from TRBD1 or TRBD2 (5 bases each). CDR1 and CDR2 (germline): MNHGY, SVAAGI. V was shortened by 3 bases and J by 3 bases, with 15 bases between the two germline ends. The CDR3 sequence is 15 residues long. The CDR3 loop reads CASSYPVLGDYEQYF. CDR3 nucleotides: TGTGCCAGCAGTTACCCCGTACTAGGGGACTACGAGCAGTACTTC.

This clonotype occurred many times. The V gene is TRBV28, the J gene TRBJ2-3; TRBD2 aligns across 13 bases. The CDR3 covers 18 residues. Germline V lookup: CDR1 MDHEN, CDR2 SYDVKM. Trimming at V came to 5 bases and at J to 3 bases, leaving 11 bases not matched to a gene. CDR3 region: CASSTRTSGSFGTDTQYF. The CDR3 bases are TGTGCCAGCAGTACCCGGACTAGCGGGAGCTTTGGTACAGATACGCAGTATTTT.

This clonotype was seen ten or more times. The chain is built from TRBV12-3 or TRBV12-4 and TRBJ1-5, with 7 bases identical to TRBD1. V gave up 6 bases and J gave up 2 bases; unmatched junction bases: 4. CDR3 length: 14 residues. The CDR3 nucleotides read TGTGCCAGCAGCTCCGACAGGGGCAATCAGCCCCAGCATTTT. Protein sequence: CASSSDRGNQPQHF.

CDR3 protein: CATSDHTGTGLNEQFF. In DNA form, the CDR3 reads TGTGCCACCAGTGATCATACCGGGACAGGGCTTAATGAGCAGTTCTTC. The rearrangement uses TRBV24-1 and TRBJ2-1; 9 positions match TRBD1. Germline values: CDR1 KGHDR, CDR2 SFDVKD. This CDR3 has 16 amino acids. Trimming cost V 3 bases and J 7 bases; bases outside gene matches: 9.

Ten or more counts support this clonotype. The chain employs TRBV12-3 or TRBV12-4 and TRBJ2-5; 9 bases map to TRBD1. The CDR3 extends over 18 amino acids. The V segment lost 4 bases and the J segment 5 bases; nucleotides outside the gene matches: 17. The CDR3 region is CASSSPFGGDRDLETQYF. In DNA form, the CDR3 reads TGTGCCAGCAGTTCCCCCTTCGGCGGGGACAGGGACTTGGAGACCCAGTACTTC.

The chain links TRBV27 to TRBJ2-1; TRBD2 might be the D (6 bases). Germline CDR1 MNHEY, CDR2 SMNVEV (reference sequence). CDR3 length equals 14 residues. V lost 5 bases and J 8 bases, leaving 16 bases between the germline ends. The CDR3 reads CASSNLERVHEQFF. The CDR3 DNA sequence: TGTGCCAGCAGTAACCTAGAGCGGGTACATGAGCAGTTCTTC.

This clonotype occurred a few times. The chain recombines TRBV12-3 or TRBV12-4 with TRBJ2-2; D not certain. V was trimmed by 3 bases and J by 2 bases, leaving 10 bases between them. The CDR3 covers 15 residues. The CDR3 protein is CASSFLVGNTGELFF. CDR3 DNA sequence: TGTGCCAGCAGTTTTTTAGTGGGAAACACCGGGGAGCTGTTTTTT.